These T cell receptor beta chains were read from a single sample in a study of control samples from healthy donors and cancer patients. Profiling relied on immunoSEQ multiplex PCR, and the TCRdb table lists in-frame clones only, not all of them. The sample yields some 150,000 clones, approximately 94% seen once. What was sequenced was PBMCs. These receptors were collected from a man aged 55 to 70 with colorectal cancer. Both conserved end residues are part of each CDR3. A D gene is named only where the DNA matches it firmly. Only some rows state a clone size, as once, few, many or a class for expanded clones.

abundance,j_gene,v_gene,d_gene,CDR3nt,CDR3aa
NA,TRBJ1-3,TRBV21-1,NA,TGTGCCAGCAGCACGAATGGACAGGGCCCCTCTGGAAACACCATATATTTT,CASSTNGQGPSGNTIYF
NA,TRBJ2-5,TRBV5-4,NA,TGTGCCAGCAGCTCCCCCAACCCCGAGACCCAGTACTTC,CASSSPNPETQYF
once,TRBJ1-5,TRBV2,TRBD1,TGTGCCAGCAGTGGACAGGGGGATCAGCCCCAGCATTTT,CASSGQGDQPQHF
NA,TRBJ2-5,TRBV7-2,TRBD1,TGTGCCAGCAGCTTTGGACAGGGGCGCCAAGAGACCCAGTACTTC,CASSFGQGRQETQYF
once,TRBJ2-1,TRBV7-2,NA,TGTGCCAGCAGCTTTCAATACAATGAGCAGTTCTTC,CASSFQYNEQFF
NA,TRBJ2-5,TRBV5-1,TRBD2,TGCGCCAGCAGAGGGGGAGCACTAGCGGGGAAAGAGACCCAGTACTTC,CASRGGALAGKETQYF
NA,TRBJ2-3,TRBV27,TRBD1,TGTGCCAGCAGTCCGACAGGGCATAGCACAGATACGCAGTATTTT,CASSPTGHSTDTQYF
NA,TRBJ2-2,TRBV6-1,TRBD1,TGTGCCAGCTGGGGACAGGACACCGGGGAGCTGTTTTTT,CASWGQDTGELFF
NA,TRBJ2-1,TRBV3-1/TRBV3-2,TRBD2,TGTGCCAGCAGCCAAGGCAGCGGGGGGGCGAGGGAGCAGTTCTTC,CASSQGSGGAREQFF
NA,TRBJ2-7,TRBV18,NA,TGTGCCAGCTCACCACAGGGCACCCCTTACGAGCAGTACTTC,CASSPQGTPYEQYF
NA,TRBJ1-1,TRBV7-9,NA,TGTGCCAGCAGCTCTGCCGGTAACACTGAAGCTTTCTTT,CASSSAGNTEAFF
NA,TRBJ1-4,TRBV5-1,NA,TGCGCCAGCAGCTTAGGGGGGGTTACTAATGAAAAACTGTTTTTT,CASSLGGVTNEKLFF
NA,TRBJ1-2,TRBV10-3,TRBD1,TGTGCCATCAGTACGGACAGGGACTATGGCTACACCTTC,CAISTDRDYGYTF
once,TRBJ2-5,TRBV6-5,NA,TGTGCCAGCTCAACGGGGGATGTAGAGACCCAGTACTTC,CASSTGDVETQYF
NA,TRBJ1-6,TRBV27,NA,TGTGCCAGCAGTTCCGCCCCGGGGCCCCTCCACTTT,CASSSAPGPLHF
NA,TRBJ2-7,TRBV5-4,TRBD1,TGTGCCAGCAGCTTGGCCGGGACAGGGGGAATCCACGAGCAGTACTTC,CASSLAGTGGIHEQYF
NA,TRBJ2-3,TRBV4-3,NA,TGCGCCAGCAGCCAAGATTGGCAGGGCCTTGGCACAGATACGCAGTATTTT,CASSQDWQGLGTDTQYF
NA,TRBJ2-3,TRBV4-2,TRBD1,TGTGCCAGCAGCCCGACGGACAGGGGGCCAACAGATACGCAGTATTTT,CASSPTDRGPTDTQYF
NA,TRBJ2-5,TRBV6-2/TRBV6-3,NA,TGTGCCAGCAGTTACGACAGTAATGTGGAGACCCAGTACTTC,CASSYDSNVETQYF
NA,TRBJ2-3,TRBV25-1,NA,TGTGCCAGCAGTGACGGGACCTCAGATACGCAGTATTTT,CASSDGTSDTQYF
NA,TRBJ2-5,TRBV29-1,TRBD1,TGCAGCGTCGCCCTTGGACAGGGTGTTCGAGAGACCCAGTACTTC,CSVALGQGVRETQYF
NA,TRBJ1-1,TRBV6-6,NA,TGTGCCAGCAAACCGGGGACTGGGGGGACTGAAGCTTTCTTT,CASKPGTGGTEAFF
once,TRBJ1-5,TRBV6-5,TRBD1,TGTGCCACCACAAAACGACAGGGGAATCAGCCCCAGCATTTT,CATTKRQGNQPQHF
once,TRBJ1-1,TRBV6-2/TRBV6-3,NA,TGTGCCAGCAGTTACACGGGGTACACTGAAGCTTTCTTT,CASSYTGYTEAFF
NA,TRBJ2-3,TRBV10-3,NA,TGTGCCACCAAACGGTATTCGGAGGGCAGCACAGATACGCAGTATTTT,CATKRYSEGSTDTQYF
NA,TRBJ1-1,TRBV2,NA,TGTGCCAGCATGCGGGGGGTGAACACTGAAGCTTTCTTT,CASMRGVNTEAFF
NA,TRBJ2-1,TRBV3-1/TRBV3-2,NA,TGTGCCAGCAGCTATCACTGGAGCTCCTACAATGAGCAGTTCTTC,CASSYHWSSYNEQFF
NA,TRBJ1-4,TRBV28,TRBD1,TGTGCCAGCAGTCCCCCTACAGGGGTCCGCCTGTTTTTT,CASSPPTGVRLFF
NA,TRBJ1-3,TRBV7-2,NA,TGTGCCAGCAGCTTAGCGGTCGGGTTCTCTGGAAACACCATATATTTT,CASSLAVGFSGNTIYF
NA,TRBJ1-2,TRBV19,TRBD1,TGTGCCAGTAGCCCGGGACAGGGGTATGGCTACACCTTC,CASSPGQGYGYTF
NA,TRBJ1-1,TRBV12-3/TRBV12-4,NA,TGTGCCAGCATCATCACCGGGTCAGGAGCTTTCTTT,CASIITGSGAFF
NA,TRBJ2-5,TRBV11-2,NA,TGTGCCAGCAGCTTGACAGTCCAGCAACAAGAGACCCAGTACTTC,CASSLTVQQQETQYF
few,TRBJ1-1,TRBV29-1,NA,TGCAGCGTTGTGCGGTGGGGCGCCGTACGTGAGGCTTTCTTT,CSVVRWGAVREAFF
NA,TRBJ2-7,TRBV10-3,TRBD1,TGTGCCATCAGTGACGAGGGACAGCCCTTCTCCTACGAGCAGTACTTC,CAISDEGQPFSYEQYF
NA,TRBJ1-3,TRBV9,TRBD1,TGTGCCAGCAGCGTAGGGGACAGCCCTGGAAACACCATATATTTT,CASSVGDSPGNTIYF
few,TRBJ2-2,TRBV10-1,NA,TGCGCCAGCAGTGAGTCGGGCCGGACCGGGGAGCTGTTTTTT,CASSESGRTGELFF
NA,TRBJ1-2,TRBV7-2,NA,TGTGCCAGCAGCTGGAACCGGGACACAACTAACTATGGCTACACCTTC,CASSWNRDTTNYGYTF
NA,TRBJ1-2,TRBV12-3/TRBV12-4,NA,TGTGCCAGCAACCCCCGGGCCTCCGGTGGCTACACCTTC,CASNPRASGGYTF
NA,TRBJ2-3,TRBV7-9,TRBD2,TGTGCCAGCAGCTTGACTAGCGGTAGCACAGATACGCAGTATTTT,CASSLTSGSTDTQYF
NA,TRBJ2-2,TRBV5-1,NA,TGCGCCAGCAGCCCCGGACAGATCCCCGGGGAGCTGTTTTTT,CASSPGQIPGELFF